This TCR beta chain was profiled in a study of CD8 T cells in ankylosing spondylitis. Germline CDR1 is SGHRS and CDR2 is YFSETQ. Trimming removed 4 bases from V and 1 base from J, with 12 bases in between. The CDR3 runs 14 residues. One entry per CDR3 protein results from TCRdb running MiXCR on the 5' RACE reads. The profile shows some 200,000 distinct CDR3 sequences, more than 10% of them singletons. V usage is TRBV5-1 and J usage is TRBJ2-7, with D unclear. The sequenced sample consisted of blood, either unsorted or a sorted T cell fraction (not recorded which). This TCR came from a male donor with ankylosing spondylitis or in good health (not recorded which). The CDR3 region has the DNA TGCGCCAGCAGCCGACCCGCGAATTCCTACGAGCAGTACTTC. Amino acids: CASSRPANSYEQYF.